This note documents a single T cell receptor (beta chain) sequence. Germline V gene sequence: CDR1 MGHDK, CDR2 SYGVNS. The V segment lost 6 bases and the J segment 6 bases; nucleotides outside the gene matches: 9. The CDR3 consists of 15 residues. The data were taken from a study of blood T cell repertoires in COVID-19. At the level of the study: PBMCs, B-cell-depleted T cells, or T cells provided the cDNA or gDNA that made up the material.

In the study's own analysis: Amplified reference gene primers provided the basis for estimating nucleated cell counts. Sequenced by immunoSEQ multiplex PCR; TCRdb stores in-frame clones only, minus some. V, J and clone size were drawn from that table, and D and trimming were deduced from the DNA. The sample has approximately 260,000 clones, nearly 85% seen once; the top ten hold 8.6%. Sequences were obtained from peripheral blood. The TCR was taken from a human donor in a cohort sampled during active COVID-19. The rearrangement links TRBV25-1 to TRBJ2-7; TRBD1 matches at 12 bases. For the CDR3, the DNA is TGTGCCAGCAGCATAACCGGGACAGGGGGCCGCGAGCAGTACTTC. Residues: CASSITGTGGREQYF.